What follows are 19 T cell receptor beta chains derived from one specimen sequenced in a study of blood T cell repertoires in COVID-19. The data were produced by immunoSEQ multiplex PCR, yet TCRdb's version contains in-frame clones alone and is incomplete. The repertoire holds just over 300,000 clones, with 89% as singletons. Sequencing was done on a sample of peripheral blood. The source of these receptors is a woman in her 30s with COVID-19, enrolled during active disease.

The rearrangement links TRBV7-9 to TRBJ2-1; 13 bases are shared with TRBD2. This CDR3 is 18 amino acids long. V trimming: 3 bases; J trimming: 6 bases; junction bases outside the gene matches: 11. Looked up from germline, CDR1 is SEHNR and CDR2 is FQNEAQ (reference sequence). CDR3 loop: CASSLATSGGAAFNEQFF. For the CDR3, the DNA is TGTGCCAGCAGCTTGGCCACTAGCGGGGGGGCTGCGTTCAATGAGCAGTTCTTC.

V usage is TRBV5-1 and J usage is TRBJ1-1; no clear D gene. The CDR3 contains 13 residues. V was pared by 2 bases and J by 2 bases, with 7 bases between. Germline assignment: CDR1 SGHRS and CDR2 YFSETQ. The CDR3 loop is CASSFDTNTEAFF. The CDR3 nucleotides are TGCGCCAGCAGCTTCGATACAAACACTGAAGCTTTCTTT.

This chain links TRBV9 with TRBJ2-1; D is undetermined. V dropped 3 bases and J dropped 8 bases, with 12 bases sitting between them. This CDR3 has 13 amino acids. Germline assignment: CDR1 SGDLS and CDR2 YYNGEE. The CDR3 DNA reads TGTGCCAGCAGCGGGCGGCTGTCCCATGAGCAGTTCTTC. Amino acid sequence: CASSGRLSHEQFF.

V and J are TRBV2 and TRBJ1-2, with D tentatively TRBD1 (5 bases). V was clipped by 6 bases and J by 3 bases, with 11 bases between them. The CDR3 extends over 13 amino acids. Germline assignment: CDR1 SNHLY and CDR2 FYNNEI. CDR3 bases: TGTGCCAGCAGCGACAGCCGTGACTATGGCTACACCTTC. Encoded protein: CASSDSRDYGYTF.

This chain uses TRBV4-2 with TRBJ1-6, with TRBD1 as a possible D gene (5 bases). This CDR3 has 17 residues. Germline loops: CDR1 LGHNA, CDR2 YNFKEQ. V was cut by 4 bases and J by 7 bases, with 20 bases left in between. CDR3 in amino acids: CASSLEGAGLLNSPLHF. In nucleotides, the CDR3 is TGTGCCAGCAGCCTAGAAGGGGCGGGGCTCCTGAATTCACCCCTCCACTTT.

The CDR3 DNA reads TGTGCCAGCAGTCAAGGGGGACAGCACTATGGCTACACCTTC. This translates into CASSQGGQHYGYTF. The rearrangement uses TRBV27 and TRBJ1-2, with 7 bases matching TRBD1. The germline V gene encodes CDR1 MNHEY and CDR2 SMNVEV (reference sequence). The CDR3 covers 14 residues. Trimming took 5 bases from V and 3 from J; bases not matched to a gene: 6.

A few counts support this clone. J is TRBJ1-2 and V is TRBV9; 7 bases are a match to TRBD1. Germline values: CDR1 SGDLS, CDR2 YYNGEE. This CDR3 comprises 14 residues. Trimming took 4 bases from V and 2 from J; bases not matched to a gene: 5. The DNA of the CDR3 is TGTGCCAGCAGCAGTGGACAGGCGAACTATGGCTACACCTTC. Protein product: CASSSGQANYGYTF.

The chain has TRBV2 and TRBJ1-3, with 8 bases lining up with TRBD1. The V gene end was trimmed by 5 bases and the J gene end by 1 base; junction bases not matched to a gene: 10. Germline CDR1 and CDR2: SNHLY and FYNNEI. The CDR3 sequence is 17 residues long. The chain's CDR3 is CASSPRAGGLSGNTIYF. The CDR3 DNA sequence: TGTGCCAGCAGTCCTCGAGCAGGGGGCCTGTCTGGAAACACCATATATTTT.

To note about this clone: This CDR3 is also generated by other DNA sequences in the sample. This rearrangement joins TRBV7-9 to TRBJ1-2, with D uncertain. Germline lookup yields CDR1 SEHNR and CDR2 FQNEAQ (reference sequence). V was shortened by 1 base and J by 1 base, with 7 bases between the two germline ends. The length of the CDR3 is 14 residues. The CDR3 sequence is CASSLVSVNYGYTF. CDR3 in DNA: TGTGCCAGCAGCTTAGTCAGTGTTAACTATGGCTACACCTTC.

The rearrangement links TRBV6-5 to TRBJ2-1, with 8 nucleotides matching TRBD1. Germline lookup yields CDR1 MNHEY and CDR2 SVGAGI. CDR3 length equals 15 residues. J was trimmed by 7 bases and V by 7 bases; bases with no gene match: 12. The CDR3 sequence is CASKARTGSMNEQFF. For the CDR3, the DNA is TGTGCCAGCAAGGCGAGGACAGGGAGTATGAATGAGCAGTTCTTC.

The chain links TRBV2 to TRBJ1-5, with TRBD1 matching over 9 bases. Trimming cost V 7 bases and J 2 bases; bases outside gene matches: 9. The CDR3 length is 16 residues. The V gene's germline CDR1 is SNHLY and CDR2 FYNNEI. The CDR3 here is CASMKGQGRGNQPQHF. As DNA, the CDR3 is TGTGCCAGCATGAAGGGACAGGGAAGGGGCAATCAGCCCCAGCATTTT.

The chain uses TRBV5-6 and TRBJ1-1; TRBD1 is a possible D gene (5 bases). CDR1 is SGHDT, CDR2 YYEEEE, per germline. This CDR3 spans 12 amino acids. Trimming took off 0 bases at V and 7 bases at J, with 7 bases between the two ends. The CDR3 nucleotides are TGTGCCAGCAGCTTGGTAGGGGATGAAGCTTTCTTT. Translation gives CASSLVGDEAFF.

The V gene is TRBV2, the J gene TRBJ2-5; 9 positions match TRBD1. This CDR3 contains 14 residues. Trimming took 6 bases from V and 5 from J; bases not matched to a gene: 7. Germline V gene data show CDR1 as SNHLY and CDR2 as FYNNEI. The CDR3 sequence: CASRKGQGRETQYF. The CDR3 nucleotides are TGTGCCAGCAGGAAGGGACAGGGTAGGGAGACCCAGTACTTC.

J is TRBJ1-1 and V is TRBV2; unclear D gene. The ends were cut back, 6 bases at V and 4 bases at J, with 18 bases in the middle. The CDR3 spans 15 residues. Germline-derived CDR1 and CDR2 are SNHLY and FYNNEI. The CDR3 sequence is CASREVRGGLTEAFF. CDR3 sequence (DNA): TGTGCCAGCAGGGAGGTGCGCGGAGGGCTCACTGAAGCTTTCTTT.

The gene calls are TRBV27 and TRBJ2-5, with a possible D match to TRBD1 (6 bases). The V and J ends lost 5 bases and 5 bases respectively, with 9 bases between them. The CDR3 length is 12 residues. Looked up from germline, CDR1 is MNHEY and CDR2 is SMNVEV (reference sequence). CDR3 nucleotides: TGTGCCAGCAGTACAGGGTTCGAGACCCAGTACTTC. The encoded protein is CASSTGFETQYF.

V usage is TRBV25-1 and J usage is TRBJ1-4; tentatively, D is TRBD1 (6 bases). The germline V and J ends were trimmed by 4 bases and 5 bases, with 11 bases remaining between them. Germline values: CDR1 MGHDK, CDR2 SYGVNS. There are 14 residues in the CDR3. The chain's CDR3 is CASSVRTANEKLFF. Written as DNA, the CDR3 is TGTGCCAGCAGTGTGCGGACAGCGAATGAAAAACTGTTTTTT.

The chain recombines TRBV24-1 with TRBJ2-2, with D perhaps matching TRBD1 (6 bases). The CDR3 consists of 13 residues. Germline CDR1 and CDR2: KGHDR and SFDVKD. V was cut by 5 bases and J by 11 bases, with 14 bases left in between. The CDR3 loop is CATSGRQGGELFF. CDR3 sequence (DNA): TGTGCCACCAGTGGGAGACAAGGGGGAGAGCTGTTTTTT.

The rearrangement uses TRBV7-9 and TRBJ1-5; weak D call: TRBD1 (5 bases). Deletions cut 5 bases from V and 3 bases from J, with 11 bases between. The CDR3 has 14 residues. Germline assignment: CDR1 SEHNR and CDR2 FQNEAQ (reference sequence). The CDR3 is CASSDGGDNQPQHF. The CDR3 DNA is TGTGCCAGCAGCGACGGGGGAGACAATCAGCCCCAGCATTTT.

The chain carries TRBV29-1 and TRBJ1-2, with 9 positions matching TRBD1. The CDR3 has 14 amino acids. The germline gives CDR1 SQVTM, CDR2 ANQGSEA. Trimming at V came to 4 bases and at J to 8 bases, leaving 11 bases not matched to a gene. The CDR3 sequence is CSVGTGGRVLGYTF. The CDR3, as DNA: TGCAGCGTTGGAACAGGGGGCAGGGTGTTAGGCTACACCTTC.